This TCR beta chain is from a study of blood T cell repertoires in COVID-19 (dated by TCRdb to between 2020 and 2021). Regarding the research as a whole: Samples from collaborators originated in the United States, Italy and Spain and spanned both the acute and convalescent phases of COVID-19. A freely available public database, intended as a resource for researchers studying the immune response to SARS-CoV-2, is where the repertoires were released. Subjects who had been exposed to COVID-19, were actively infected with it, or had recovered from it provided the deeply sampled blood TCRbeta repertoires that made up the dataset. Where available, HLA class I and class II types were taken from metadata supplied by the sample provider and were not determined by assay-based typing. A de-identified subject ID, COVID-19 status, age in years and sex were almost always included in the sample metadata. Samples came from the ongoing ImmuneRACE study (first 160 participants) plus 1,254 subjects from 6 global collaborators. The prospective study material was composed of cDNA or gDNA derived from T cells, B-cell-depleted T cells, or PBMCs.

CDR1 and CDR2 (SGHTS, YDEGEE) derive from the germline V gene. CDR3 length: 12 amino acids, cysteine to phenylalanine. Of the read, only the CDR3 DNA is kept; its 36 bases are in frame from base 1. V is clipped by 0 bases and J by 14 bases, and the sequence between their germline boundaries is 14 bases long. The immunoSEQ Assay, a bias-controlled multiplex PCR, was used to amplify TCRbeta CDR3 regions from genomic DNA. On the authors' methods: Nucleated cell counts per sample were estimated from amplification of reference gene primers within the assay. To quantify the absolute abundance of each unique TCRbeta CDR3 rearrangement, sequence reads were collapsed and filtered. Productive Simpson clonality was computed per sample as the square root of Simpson's diversity index over productive rearrangements. Entries here come from immuneACCESS through TCRdb and include only in-frame sequences with V and J called. Some clones fail to appear in such tables; in the studies checked, an unresolved V gene covers under half of the shortfall, and the cause of the remainder is unknown. That table gives V, J and clone size, and the DNA gave D and trimming. The table for this sample lists around 230,000 clones; approximately 90% of them were counted only once. Over 2% of the sample is held by the ten biggest clonotypes.

A second Seattle source provided samples from volunteer blood donors who had recovered from COVID-19. The collaborating institutions used their own protocols to collect whole blood in K2EDTA tubes. For TCRbeta analysis, collaborators shipped samples in one of three forms: frozen whole blood, isolated PBMCs, or DNA extracted from either of those sample types. As regards this clone: Its antigen is unknown. It has no much larger one-base neighbor in the sample; base qualities were not kept.

Paper-wide results and their limitations: The quantity of clinical and demographic metadata differed by source and by participant and was supplied without curation.

This chain joins TRBV5-8 to TRBJ1-1, and perhaps TRBD1 as D gene, on 6 matching bases. Sequencing input: peripheral blood. The receptor comes from a man aged 25 to 45 who had recovered from COVID-19. The nucleotide sequence reads as follows: TGTGCCAGCAGCTTGGTCTGGACAGTTAGGTTCTTT. It codes for CASSLVWTVRFF.